The 18 T cell receptor beta chains below come from one sample, sequenced in a study of blood T cell repertoires in COVID-19 (dated by TCRdb to 2018 to 2021). Libraries were prepared through the immunoSEQ multiplex PCR assay. The table was pulled from immuneACCESS by TCRdb, which kept in-frame rearrangements only. Such tables lose some clones; where checked, under half of the loss comes from unresolved V genes, and the rest has no known cause. The sample has 250,000 to 350,000 clones on record, around 89% of them singletons. Around 0.88% of the sample is held by the ten biggest clonotypes. Sequenced material: peripheral blood. All receptors come from a man aged 30 to 39 with acute or convalescent COVID-19.

This clone was detected once. The genes are TRBV5-5 and TRBJ2-5; tentative D call: TRBD2 (6 bases). This CDR3 has 17 residues. V shed 3 bases and J shed 3 bases, with 21 bases lying between them. Per germline, CDR1 SGHKS and CDR2 YYEKEE (reference sequence). In DNA form, the CDR3 reads TGTGCCAGCAGCTCCGGGCGGACTAACGGATGGGAAGAGACCCAGTACTTC. Protein: CASSSGRTNGWEETQYF.

The chain combines TRBV28 with TRBJ1-1; unclear D gene. CDR1 MDHEN and CDR2 SYDVKM come from the germline V gene. Trimming removed 7 bases at V and 4 bases at J, with 4 bases between. The CDR3 is 10 amino acids. CDR3 DNA sequence: TGTGCCAGCACCAGCACTGAAGCTTTCTTT. Translated, it gives CASTSTEAFF.

This chain uses TRBV27 with TRBJ1-2; no firm D call. The germline V gene encodes CDR1 MNHEY and CDR2 SMNVEV (reference sequence). V was clipped by 3 bases and J by 4 bases, with 9 bases between them. The length of the CDR3 is 13 residues. Here the CDR3 DNA reads TGTGCCAGCAGTTTTAGCCCCCTCTATGGCTACACCTTC. Translated: CASSFSPLYGYTF.

The chain links TRBV2 to TRBJ2-4; 9 positions agree with TRBD1. Per the germline V gene, CDR1 is SNHLY and CDR2 is FYNNEI. The CDR3 contains 13 residues. The trim removed 6 bases at V and 8 bases at J, leaving 5 bases unmatched. This CDR3 reads CASRTGQGYIQYF. In DNA form, the CDR3 reads TGTGCCAGCAGAACGGGACAGGGTTACATTCAGTACTTC.

The chain is built from TRBV7-9 and TRBJ1-6; the D gene is possibly TRBD1 (6 bases). V was cut by 4 bases and J by 8 bases, with 27 bases left in between. This CDR3 spans 19 amino acids. CDR1 is SEHNR, CDR2 FQNEAQ, per germline (reference sequence). CDR3 bases: TGTGCCAGCAGCTCCGCAGGTGGGCAGACAGGCGCCCCCCATTCACCCCTCCACTTT. Translated: CASSSAGGQTGAPHSPLHF.

This clone appeared once. The gene calls are TRBV18 and TRBJ2-3, with a possible D match to TRBD1 (5 bases). The V gene lost 0 bases and the J gene lost 4 bases, with 11 bases spanning the gap. There are 15 residues in the CDR3. Germline assignment: CDR1 KGHSH and CDR2 LQKENI. The CDR3 DNA reads as TGTGCCAGCTCACCACCAGCAGGGTATGCAGATACGCAGTATTTT. Translation gives CASSPPAGYADTQYF.

The chain joins TRBV27 to TRBJ2-2; the D is unclear. V was clipped by 3 bases and J by 6 bases, with 8 bases between them. CDR3 length equals 13 residues. Per the germline V gene, CDR1 is MNHEY and CDR2 is SMNVEV (reference sequence). The CDR3, as DNA: TGTGCCAGCAGTTTTCAGTTGGCCGGGGAGCTGTTTTTT. Translating it yields CASSFQLAGELFF.

The chain combines TRBV4-2 with TRBJ2-1; D may be TRBD2 (6 bases). The CDR3 contains 15 residues. The V gene lost 3 bases and the J gene lost 5 bases, with 14 bases spanning the gap. Germline V gene sequence: CDR1 LGHNA, CDR2 YNFKEQ. CDR3 sequence: CASSHPSGTHNEQFF. The CDR3 DNA reads TGTGCCAGCAGCCACCCTTCCGGGACTCACAATGAGCAGTTCTTC.

The rearrangement joins TRBV7-9 to TRBJ2-5; 10 bases align to TRBD2. Germline loops: CDR1 SEHNR, CDR2 FQNEAQ (reference sequence). V lost 4 bases to trimming and J lost 5 bases; unmatched junction nucleotides: 7. The CDR3 consists of 15 residues. The CDR3 protein is CASSSWASGGETQYF. CDR3 DNA: TGTGCCAGCAGCTCCTGGGCTAGCGGGGGTGAGACCCAGTACTTC.

The CDR3 DNA sequence: TGTGCCAGCAGCCCCGGTTTCGGGGATACGCAGTATTTT. Translating gives CASSPGFGDTQYF. This chain links TRBV4-2 with TRBJ2-3; D gene ambiguous. The CDR3 is made up of 13 amino acids. Germline V CDR1 and CDR2: LGHNA, YNFKEQ. Trimming stripped 4 bases from V and 6 bases from J, with 11 bases between.

The V gene is TRBV6-1, the J gene TRBJ1-3; 7 nucleotides match TRBD1. Germline CDR1 reads MNHNS; CDR2 reads SASEGT. CDR3 length: 16 amino acids. V was pared by 0 bases and J by 2 bases, with 4 bases of the junction left unmatched. The CDR3 reads CASSEATGTAGNTIYF. DNA for the CDR3: TGTGCCAGCAGTGAAGCAACTGGGACAGCTGGAAACACCATATATTTT.

The rearrangement uses TRBV12-5 and TRBJ1-5; 10 bases are shared with TRBD1. Trimming took 4 bases from V and 4 from J; bases not matched to a gene: 13. The CDR3 is 18 residues long. Germline V gene data show CDR1 as LGHNT and CDR2 as FRNRAP. Written as DNA, the CDR3 is TGTGCTAGTGGTTCCTTATTCTCTAGACAGGGGGCAAATCAGCCCCAGCATTTT. Translation: CASGSLFSRQGANQPQHF.

This rearrangement joins TRBV6-1 to TRBJ2-2; D is perhaps TRBD2 (6 bases). V was clipped by 0 bases and J by 5 bases, with 7 bases between them. CDR1 MNHNS and CDR2 SASEGT come from the germline V gene. The CDR3 sequence is 14 residues long. CDR3 protein: CASSEARGTGELFF. CDR3 in DNA: TGTGCCAGCAGTGAAGCACGGGGGACCGGGGAGCTGTTTTTT.

This rearrangement joins TRBV12-3 or TRBV12-4 to TRBJ2-5; 7 bases match TRBD1. This CDR3 is built from 11 residues. V shed 3 bases and J 9 bases; nucleotides not matched to a gene: 1. The CDR3 nucleotides are TGTGCCAGCAGTTTCGACAGGGCCCAGTACTTC. Translated, it gives CASSFDRAQYF.

The gene calls are TRBV6-5 and TRBJ1-1; 10 nucleotides match TRBD1. The ends lost 4 bases at V and 0 bases at J; junction bases unmatched: 5. The CDR3 totals 16 residues. CDR1 and CDR2 from the germline V gene are MNHEY and SVGAGI. The CDR3 nucleotides read TGTGCCAGCAGTTTTCGGGACAGGGGCATGAACACTGAAGCTTTCTTT. Translation gives CASSFRDRGMNTEAFF.

CDR3 in DNA: TGTGCCAGCAGCTTAGTCCCCCGGGCAGGGTATCAGCCCCAGCATTTT. It yields the protein CASSLVPRAGYQPQHF. V is TRBV7-8 and J is TRBJ1-5; tentative D call: TRBD1 (5 bases). Per germline, CDR1 SGHVS and CDR2 FQNEAQ. The V gene lost 1 base and the J gene lost 5 bases, with 15 bases spanning the gap. The CDR3 is made up of 16 amino acids.

The chain recombines TRBV2 with TRBJ1-2; 8 bases match TRBD1. V was clipped by 6 bases and J by 4 bases; unmatched bases: 4. The CDR3 has 13 residues. From germline, CDR1 is SNHLY and CDR2 FYNNEI. The CDR3 loop is CASSGQGPYGYTF. The CDR3 DNA is TGTGCCAGCAGCGGACAGGGTCCCTATGGCTACACCTTC.

The chain recombines TRBV4-2 with TRBJ1-5, with D maybe TRBD1 (5 bases). Germline CDR1 reads LGHNA; CDR2 reads YNFKEQ. The CDR3 is made up of 13 amino acids. V lost 1 base to trimming and J lost 11 bases, with 12 bases between them. The DNA for the CDR3 is TGTGCCAGCAGCCAAGGAGAGCAGGGAACCCAGCATTTT. It codes for CASSQGEQGTQHF.